Listed below are T cell receptor beta chains from one sample, sequenced in a study of blood T cells in healthy people across ages. TCRdb reanalysed the 5' RACE reads using MiXCR and keeps one entry per CDR3 protein. The data show 1,500,000 or so distinct CDR3 sequences, about 45% seen once. Sequenced material: blood. These receptors were taken from a woman under 30 in good health. Each CDR3 is given with its conserved first and last residue. A D gene is named only where the DNA matches it firmly. Not all rows give a size; the values are once, few, many and, for expanded clones, a class.

CDR3aa	CDR3nt	j_gene	v_gene	abundance	d_gene
CSVEDPRGGRETQYF	TGCAGCGTTGAAGATCCGCGGGGGGGCCGAGAGACCCAGTACTTC	TRBJ2-5	TRBV29-1	-	TRBD2
CASSFPAAWEGYTF	TGTGCCAGCAGTTTCCCCGCCGCTTGGGAAGGCTACACCTTC	TRBJ1-2	TRBV5-6	few	-
CASSLRPSGDTDTQYF	TGTGCCAGCAGCTTACGTCCTAGCGGGGACACAGATACGCAGTATTTT	TRBJ2-3	TRBV7-2	few	TRBD2
CSARDKEGYRTDTQYF	TGCAGTGCTAGAGATAAGGAGGGGTATCGCACAGATACGCAGTATTTT	TRBJ2-3	TRBV20-1	-	-
CSATYRDRGRNQPQHF	TGCAGTGCCACCTACCGGGACAGGGGGCGCAATCAGCCCCAGCATTTT	TRBJ1-5	TRBV20-1	-	TRBD1
CASYRGGSRNEQYF	TGTGCCAGCTACAGGGGCGGGAGCAGGAATGAGCAGTACTTC	TRBJ2-5	TRBV27	once	-
CASSNPGTMKNTGELFF	TGTGCCAGCAGCAACCCCGGGACAATGAAAAACACCGGGGAGCTGTTTTTT	TRBJ2-2	TRBV9	once	-
CACSPNPDRGGGYTF	TGCGCCTGCAGCCCTAACCCGGACAGGGGAGGTGGCTACACCTTC	TRBJ1-2	TRBV5-1	-	TRBD1
CASSPTRPLSNEQFF	TGTGCCAGCAGCCCGACCCGACCCCTTTCCAATGAGCAGTTCTTC	TRBJ2-1	TRBV7-2	few	-
CASSQGSIYTEAFF	TGTGCCAGCAGCCAAGGTTCAATCTACACTGAAGCTTTCTTT	TRBJ1-1	TRBV4-2	-	-
CATSYREGTEAFF	TGTGCTACCTCGTACAGAGAGGGGACTGAAGCTTTCTTT	TRBJ1-1	TRBV12-5	few	-
CASSPFGPIYEQYF	TGTGCCAGCAGCCCATTTGGTCCCATATACGAGCAGTACTTC	TRBJ2-7	TRBV7-2	-	-
CASSEIEAWGSYEQYF	TGTGCCAGCAGTGAGATTGAAGCTTGGGGCTCCTACGAGCAGTACTTC	TRBJ2-7	TRBV25-1	few	-
CASASLGSYEQYF	TGTGCCAGCGCCTCGTTGGGATCCTACGAGCAGTACTTC	TRBJ2-7	TRBV7-6	-	-
CASSFAASVKYF	TGTGCCAGCAGTTTTGCCGCTAGTGTGAAGTATTTT	TRBJ2-3	TRBV5-6	-	-
CASSLEGEFANEKLFF	TGTGCCAGCAGCTTAGAGGGGGAGTTTGCTAATGAAAAACTGTTTTTT	TRBJ1-4	TRBV7-9	-	-
CASSSGVREGRSVEQFF	TGTGCCAGCTCATCAGGAGTCCGGGAGGGCCGGTCTGTTGAGCAGTTCTTC	TRBJ2-1	TRBV25-1	-	TRBD2
CASSPTGAYSYEQYF	TGTGCCAGCAGCCCAACGGGGGCCTATAGTTACGAGCAGTACTTC	TRBJ2-7	TRBV7-2	-	-
CASSLAPDRVGGYTF	TGTGCCAGCAGCTTAGCCCCAGACAGGGTCGGTGGCTACACCTTC	TRBJ1-2	TRBV7-2	-	TRBD1
CATTTGLNTGELFF	TGTGCCACCACGACAGGCCTCAACACCGGGGAGCTGTTTTTT	TRBJ2-2	TRBV24-1	-	-
CSANPGGGQNYGYTF	TGCAGTGCCAACCCCGGAGGGGGCCAAAACTATGGCTACACCTTC	TRBJ1-2	TRBV20-1	-	TRBD1
CAAQANYGYTF	TGTGCAGCCCAAGCTAACTATGGCTACACCTTC	TRBJ1-2	TRBV6-5	few	-
CASSVGTGVYNEQYF	TGTGCCAGCAGCGTAGGAACAGGAGTCTACAATGAGCAGTACTTC	TRBJ2-5	TRBV9	-	-
CASSYGRAGMNTEAFF	TGTGCCAGCAGTTACGGTAGGGCAGGAATGAACACTGAAGCTTTCTTT	TRBJ1-1	TRBV6-5	few	-
CATSDPGTGPTNEQFF	TGTGCCACCAGTGATCCTGGGACAGGGCCAACCAATGAGCAGTTCTTC	TRBJ2-1	TRBV24-1	-	TRBD1
CASSLHGTGFRGNQPQHF	TGTGCCAGCAGCTTACACGGGACAGGGTTCCGCGGCAATCAGCCCCAGCATTTT	TRBJ1-5	TRBV7-2	-	TRBD1
CASSLRKQVYEQYF	TGTGCCAGCAGTTTACGAAAACAGGTTTACGAGCAGTACTTC	TRBJ2-7	TRBV28	few	-
CASSLARSSGANVLTF	TGCGCCAGCAGCTTGGCCAGGAGCTCTGGGGCCAACGTCCTGACTTTC	TRBJ2-6	TRBV5-1	-	-
CSVEFQGRKKQYF	TGCAGCGTTGAGTTCCAGGGACGGAAAAAGCAGTACTTC	TRBJ2-5	TRBV29-1	once	-
CASSFNSGFNNEQFF	TGCGCCAGCAGCTTCAACAGTGGGTTTAACAATGAGCAGTTCTTC	TRBJ2-1	TRBV5-1	once	-
CSVRGQSYEQYF	TGCAGCGTCCGGGGACAGTCCTACGAGCAGTACTTC	TRBJ2-7	TRBV29-1	-	TRBD1
CSVVPSGPTDTQYF	TGCAGCGTTGTACCTAGCGGTCCCACAGATACGCAGTATTTT	TRBJ2-3	TRBV29-1	many	TRBD2
CASSRSSGGETQYF	TGCGCCAGCAGCCGCTCATCCGGAGGTGAGACCCAGTACTTC	TRBJ2-5	TRBV4-1	-	-
CASSRQGTETQYF	TGTGCCAGCAGTCGACAGGGTACGGAGACCCAGTACTTC	TRBJ2-5	TRBV27	-	TRBD1
CASSLRLAGAVPYEQYF	TGTGCCAGCAGCTTAAGACTAGCGGGAGCTGTACCCTACGAGCAGTACTTC	TRBJ2-7	TRBV7-2	-	TRBD2
CASSMPRDRRQETQYF	TGTGCCAGCAGTATGCCCCGAGACAGGCGCCAAGAGACCCAGTACTTC	TRBJ2-5	TRBV6-1	-	-
CASSQPGADTQYF	TGTGCCAGCAGCCAGCCGGGAGCAGATACGCAGTATTTT	TRBJ2-3	TRBV3-1	-	-
CASSSRLAGDDTQYF	TGTGCCAGCAGCTCTCGACTAGCGGGAGATGATACGCAGTATTTT	TRBJ2-3	TRBV7-6	few	TRBD2
CASSQMLTLTGIGSYGYTF	TGCGCCAGCAGCCAAATGTTAACCCTGACAGGGATAGGGAGCTATGGCTACACCTTC	TRBJ1-2	TRBV4-3	few	TRBD1
CASSPRLAGGVDTQYF	TGTGCCAGCAGCCCCCGACTAGCGGGAGGGGTAGATACGCAGTATTTT	TRBJ2-3	TRBV7-6	many	TRBD2
CASSPQRSPLAGGVDEQFF	TGTGCCAGCAGCCCCCAGAGGTCTCCGCTAGCGGGGGGTGTGGATGAGCAGTTCTTC	TRBJ2-1	TRBV9	few	TRBD2
CASSLGFVRTSGSPEQFF	TGTGCCAGCAGCTTAGGGTTCGTTCGGACTAGCGGTTCACCTGAGCAGTTCTTC	TRBJ2-1	TRBV7-2	few	TRBD2
CASSVICGYTF	TGTGCCAGCAGTGTGATTTGCGGCTACACCTTC	TRBJ1-2	TRBV25-1	-	-
CASSQPAGRTDTQYF	TGCGCCAGCAGCCAACCTGCGGGGCGGACAGATACGCAGTATTTT	TRBJ2-3	TRBV4-3	few	-
CASSIRGQGGRKYF	TGTGCCAGCAGCATTCGGGGACAGGGAGGCAGGAAGTACTTC	TRBJ2-7	TRBV12-3/TRBV12-4	-	TRBD1
CASSYVGQMNTEAFF	TGTGCCAGCAGTTACGTCGGACAGATGAACACTGAAGCTTTCTTT	TRBJ1-1	TRBV6-5	-	-
CAGSVEGGSNYGYTF	TGTGCCGGCAGCGTGGAGGGGGGGTCTAACTATGGCTACACCTTC	TRBJ1-2	TRBV7-9	-	-
CASSLEQGHGYTF	TGTGCCAGCAGCTTAGAACAGGGGCATGGCTACACCTTC	TRBJ1-2	TRBV7-9	-	TRBD1
CSGVQGWGQPQHF	TGCAGCGGTGTACAGGGGTGGGGACAGCCCCAGCATTTT	TRBJ1-5	TRBV29-1	-	TRBD1